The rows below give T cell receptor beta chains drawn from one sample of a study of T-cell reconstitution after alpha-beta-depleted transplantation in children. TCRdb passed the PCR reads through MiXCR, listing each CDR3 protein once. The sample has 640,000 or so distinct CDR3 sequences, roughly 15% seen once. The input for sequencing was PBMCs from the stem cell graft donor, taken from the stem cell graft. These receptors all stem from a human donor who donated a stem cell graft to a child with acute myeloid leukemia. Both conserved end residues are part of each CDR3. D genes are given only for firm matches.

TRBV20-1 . CSAKYNYGYTF
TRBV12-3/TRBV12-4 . CASSKGTEAFF
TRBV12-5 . CASGLSGATDTQYF
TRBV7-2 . CASSLVAGADTQYF
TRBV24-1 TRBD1 CATSDPTGGLYNEQFF
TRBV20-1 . CSLGDTEAFF
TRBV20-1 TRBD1 CSASRTGSSDYGYTF
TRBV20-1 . CSARKLWGSNTEAFF
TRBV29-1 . CSVEGRVTEAFF
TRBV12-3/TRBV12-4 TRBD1 CASSWDRAGELFF
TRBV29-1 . CSVEDSLKRGVNTEAFF
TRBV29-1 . CSGSPSGANVLTF
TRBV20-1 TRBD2 CSARSGGADTQYF
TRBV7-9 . CAYTEGAEAFF
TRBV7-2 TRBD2 CASSFPSGGAGEQFF
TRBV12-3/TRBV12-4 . CASSLVHTEAFF
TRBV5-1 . CASSFMGGSNQPQHF
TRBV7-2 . CASSYDGGRVEQFF
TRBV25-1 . CASSEYPNPEQYF
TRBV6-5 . CASSSWGGVYAEGYTF
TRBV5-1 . CASSLHGFGEETQYF
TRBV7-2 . CASSPGGQANQPQHF
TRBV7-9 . CASSLAVGGNTEAFF
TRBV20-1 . CSARGLTDTQYF
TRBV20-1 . CSARDWGSSNQPQHF
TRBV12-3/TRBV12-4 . CASDPRDPGQTHTGELFF
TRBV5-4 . CASSLDPGRKNGLGEKLFF
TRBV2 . CASSVTGVKRNTEAFF
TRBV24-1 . CATSDYSNYGYTF
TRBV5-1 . CASSLTGPGDTQYF
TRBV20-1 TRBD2 CSARGLSGGPGDTQYF
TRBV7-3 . CASSLNTGSAYNEQFF
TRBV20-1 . CSARDLETAGNTIYF
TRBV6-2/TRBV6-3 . CASIGVSYGYTF
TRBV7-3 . CASSLTRGRANTGELFF
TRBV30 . CAFDITMDTQYF
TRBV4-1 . CASSPQLRGGNTEAFF
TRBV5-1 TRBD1 CASSETGNSYNEQFF
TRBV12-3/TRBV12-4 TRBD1 CASSVGQGETQPQHF
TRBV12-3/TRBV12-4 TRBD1 CASSPRTGMNTEAFF
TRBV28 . CASSPIGGETQYF
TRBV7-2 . CASSLAGQGPQHF
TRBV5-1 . CASSLEGVNGYTF
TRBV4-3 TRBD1 CASSQAIGQDYEQYF
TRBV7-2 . CASSQSPYEQYF
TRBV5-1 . CASSTRLGRADTQYF
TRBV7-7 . CASSPIRQETQYF
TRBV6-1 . CASPEGRTDTQYF
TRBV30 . CALRWPYEQYF
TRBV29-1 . CSVNTRGYEQYF
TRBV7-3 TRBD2 CASSLSGRGDTDTQYF
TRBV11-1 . CASSLREGPQPRGYEQYF
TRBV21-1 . CASSKLLDSGANVLTF